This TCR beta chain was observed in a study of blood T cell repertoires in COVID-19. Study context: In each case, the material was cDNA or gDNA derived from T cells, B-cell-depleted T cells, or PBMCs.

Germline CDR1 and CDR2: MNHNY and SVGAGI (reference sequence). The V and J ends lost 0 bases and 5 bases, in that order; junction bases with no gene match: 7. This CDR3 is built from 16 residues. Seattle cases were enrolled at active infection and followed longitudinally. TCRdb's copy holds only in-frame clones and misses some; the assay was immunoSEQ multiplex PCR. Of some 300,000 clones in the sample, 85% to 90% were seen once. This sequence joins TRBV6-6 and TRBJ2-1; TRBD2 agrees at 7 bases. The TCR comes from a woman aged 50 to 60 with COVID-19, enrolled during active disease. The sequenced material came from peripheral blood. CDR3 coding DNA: TGTGCCAGCAGTTACTCGGGCGGGAGTTTGGACAATGAGCAGTTCTTC. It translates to CASSYSGGSLDNEQFF.